The next 14 T cell receptor beta chains were all read from a single sample in a study of cytomegalovirus exposure and HLA in healthy donors. A multiplex PCR was run with 60 Vbeta primers and 13 Jbeta primers. Repertoires were generated with immunoSEQ multiplex PCR, while TCRdb's copy carries only in-frame clones and drops some. The repertoire consists of 100,000 or so clones, with 60% to 85% occurring once and the leading ten covering over 7%. The material sequenced was PBMCs. These receptors all come from a woman aged 40 to 50 in good health and CMV-seropositive.

This clone was detected only a few times. The gene calls are TRBV11-3 and TRBJ2-7; 9 bases fit TRBD2. V gave up 6 bases and J gave up 0 bases; unmatched junction bases: 9. The germline V gene has CDR1 SGHNT and CDR2 YENEEA. This CDR3 contains 16 residues. The CDR3 loop reads CASSPILAGNSYEQYF. CDR3 sequence (DNA): TGTGCCAGCAGTCCGATCCTAGCGGGGAACTCCTACGAGCAGTACTTC.

The genes are TRBV5-1 and TRBJ1-4, with TRBD1 matching 10 bases. Germline V CDR1 and CDR2: SGHRS, YFSETQ. This CDR3 is 15 amino acids long. With V trimmed by 0 bases and J by 8 bases, 4 bases remained unmatched. This CDR3 reads CASSLEGTGEEKLFF. The CDR3 nucleotides read TGCGCCAGCAGCTTGGAGGGGACAGGGGAAGAAAAACTGTTTTTT.

The J gene is TRBJ1-5, the V gene TRBV5-6; D call uncertain. The V end lost 3 bases, the J end lost 2 bases, and 6 bases lay between the germline ends. From germline, CDR1 is SGHDT and CDR2 YYEEEE. The CDR3 has 13 residues. CDR3 sequence reads: CASSYLGNQPQHF. The CDR3 DNA sequence: TGTGCCAGCAGCTACCTAGGCAATCAGCCCCAGCATTTT.

The chain combines TRBV5-6 with TRBJ2-4; D gene ambiguous. Trimming removed 0 bases from V and 1 base from J, with 5 bases in between. The CDR3 is 14 amino acids. Germline V gene lookup returns CDR1 SGHDT and CDR2 YYEEEE. Here the CDR3 reads CASSLGRAKNIQYF. The CDR3 DNA sequence: TGTGCCAGCAGCTTGGGCAGGGCCAAAAACATTCAGTACTTC.

This clone has a handful of counts. The rearrangement uses TRBV11-2 and TRBJ2-3; no firm D call. Germline-derived CDR1 and CDR2 are SGHAT and FQNNGV. The V and J ends lost 5 bases and 0 bases respectively, with 9 bases between them. This CDR3 contains 14 residues. The CDR3 nucleotides read TGTGCCAGCAGCGCTACGACTAGCACAGATACGCAGTATTTT. Amino acid sequence: CASSATTSTDTQYF.

The chain couples TRBV19 to TRBJ2-7; D might be TRBD1 (5 bases). From germline, CDR1 is LNHDA and CDR2 SQIVND (reference sequence). Deletions cut 4 bases from V and 4 bases from J, with 17 bases between. This CDR3 has 15 amino acids. CDR3 sequence reads: CASSSVGAAGYEQYF. The DNA for the CDR3 is TGTGCCAGTAGTAGTGTAGGGGCCGCCGGATACGAGCAGTACTTC.

Only a few counts were recorded for this clone. The genes are TRBV7-8 and TRBJ1-4; tentative D call: TRBD1 (6 bases). The germline CDR1 and CDR2 sequences are SGHVS and FQNEAQ. Trimming removed 0 bases at V and 7 bases at J, with 9 bases between. This CDR3 is built from 14 residues. CDR3 coding DNA: TGTGCCAGCAGCTTAGCGGGACAACTTGAAAAACTGTTTTTT. Encoded protein: CASSLAGQLEKLFF.

The rearrangement uses TRBV28 and TRBJ2-1; 8 bases are a match to TRBD2. V trimming: 4 bases; J trimming: 9 bases; junction bases outside the gene matches: 5. Germline V gene data show CDR1 as MDHEN and CDR2 as SYDVKM. This CDR3 contains 13 residues. The CDR3 reads CASSSPGGGEQFF. The CDR3 region has the DNA TGTGCCAGCAGTTCGCCGGGGGGGGGTGAGCAGTTCTTC.

The J gene is TRBJ2-1, the V gene TRBV13; 9 bases are a match to TRBD2. This CDR3 region has 19 residues. J lost 8 bases, V lost 1 base, and 18 bases had no gene match. Germline lookup yields CDR1 PRHDT and CDR2 FYEKMQ (reference sequence). The CDR3: CASSLVSRAGGPFRYEQFF. The CDR3 nucleotides are TGTGCCAGCAGCTTAGTTTCCCGGGCGGGAGGGCCCTTTCGCTATGAGCAGTTCTTC.

The genes are TRBV29-1 and TRBJ2-3, with 7 nucleotides matching TRBD1. Trimming cost V 7 bases and J 0 bases; bases outside gene matches: 7. The CDR3 loop spans 14 amino acids. CDR1 SQVTM and CDR2 ANQGSEA come from the germline V gene. CDR3 sequence: CSASGGASTDTQYF. CDR3 DNA: TGCAGCGCTTCAGGGGGAGCTAGCACAGATACGCAGTATTTT.

The chain is built from TRBV6-5 and TRBJ2-7, with 10 bases fitting TRBD1. There are 15 residues in the CDR3. J was trimmed by 5 bases and V by 7 bases; bases with no gene match: 11. Germline V gene sequence: CDR1 MNHEY, CDR2 SVGAGI. The CDR3 DNA is TGTGCCAGCATCGCCCGGGACAGGGGTTGGAACGAGCAGTACTTC. Translation gives CASIARDRGWNEQYF.

The gene calls are TRBV19 and TRBJ1-2; weak D call: TRBD1 (5 bases). The CDR3 is 10 amino acids. The germline V and J ends were trimmed by 8 bases and 8 bases, with 9 bases remaining between them. From germline, CDR1 is LNHDA and CDR2 SQIVND (reference sequence). CDR3 nucleotide sequence: TGTGCCAGTTCTCAGGGAGGCTACACCTTC. It is translated as CASSQGGYTF.

This rearrangement joins TRBV5-8 to TRBJ2-2, with TRBD2 matching over 9 bases. The J segment lost 4 bases and the V segment lost 2 bases, leaving 0 bases of the junction unmatched. Germline CDR1 SGHTS, CDR2 YDEGEE. The CDR3 length is 14 residues. This chain's CDR3 is CASSLAGGTGELFF. The CDR3, as DNA: TGTGCCAGCAGCTTAGCGGGGGGCACCGGGGAGCTGTTTTTT.

This chain links TRBV28 with TRBJ1-4; D is ambiguous. The CDR3 totals 12 residues. V dropped 4 bases and J dropped 11 bases, with 11 bases sitting between them. The germline V gene encodes CDR1 MDHEN and CDR2 SYDVKM. The CDR3 sequence is CASSSGVDKLFF. For the CDR3, the DNA is TGTGCCAGCAGTTCCGGGGTTGACAAACTGTTTTTT.